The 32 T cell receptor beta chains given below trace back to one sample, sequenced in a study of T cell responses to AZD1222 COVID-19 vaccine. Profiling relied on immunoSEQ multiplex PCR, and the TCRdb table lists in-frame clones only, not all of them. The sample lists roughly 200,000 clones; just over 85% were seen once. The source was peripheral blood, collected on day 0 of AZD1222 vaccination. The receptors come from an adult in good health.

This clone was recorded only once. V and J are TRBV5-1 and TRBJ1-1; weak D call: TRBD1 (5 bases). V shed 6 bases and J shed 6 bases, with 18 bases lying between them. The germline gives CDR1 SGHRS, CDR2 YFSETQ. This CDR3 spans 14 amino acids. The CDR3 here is CASTSGGSLSEAFF. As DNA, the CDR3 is TGCGCCAGCACGTCTGGGGGTTCTCTATCTGAAGCTTTCTTT.

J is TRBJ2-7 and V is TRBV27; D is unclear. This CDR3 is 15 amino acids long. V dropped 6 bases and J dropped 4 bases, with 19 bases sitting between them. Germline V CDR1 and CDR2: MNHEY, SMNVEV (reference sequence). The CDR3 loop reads CASSLLVTSAYEQYF. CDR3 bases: TGTGCCAGCAGCCTGCTCGTCACATCAGCTTACGAGCAGTACTTC.

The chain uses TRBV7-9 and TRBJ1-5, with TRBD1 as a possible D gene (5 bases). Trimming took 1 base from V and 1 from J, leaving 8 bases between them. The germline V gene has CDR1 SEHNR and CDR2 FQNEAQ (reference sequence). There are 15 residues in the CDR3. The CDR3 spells CASSLDDRSNQPQHF. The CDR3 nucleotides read TGTGCCAGCAGCTTAGACGACAGAAGCAATCAGCCCCAGCATTTT.

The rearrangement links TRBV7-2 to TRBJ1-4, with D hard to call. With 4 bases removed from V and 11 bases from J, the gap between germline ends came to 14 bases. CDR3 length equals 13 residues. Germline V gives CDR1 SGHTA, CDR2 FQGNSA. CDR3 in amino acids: CASSYEGGRKLFF. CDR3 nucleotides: TGTGCCAGCAGCTACGAGGGCGGACGGAAACTGTTTTTT. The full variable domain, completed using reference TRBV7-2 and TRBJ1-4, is GAGVSQSPSNKVTEKGKDVELRCDPISGHTALYWYRQSLGQGLEFLIYFQGNSAPDKSGLPSDRFSAERTGGSVSTLTIQRTQQEDSAVYLCASSYEGGRKLFFGSGTQLSVL.

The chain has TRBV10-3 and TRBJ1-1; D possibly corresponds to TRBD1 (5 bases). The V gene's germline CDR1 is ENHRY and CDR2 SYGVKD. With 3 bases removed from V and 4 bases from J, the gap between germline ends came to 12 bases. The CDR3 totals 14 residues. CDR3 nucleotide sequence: TGTGCCATCAGTGATTTTATCGGGGGCACTGAAGCTTTCTTT. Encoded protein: CAISDFIGGTEAFF.

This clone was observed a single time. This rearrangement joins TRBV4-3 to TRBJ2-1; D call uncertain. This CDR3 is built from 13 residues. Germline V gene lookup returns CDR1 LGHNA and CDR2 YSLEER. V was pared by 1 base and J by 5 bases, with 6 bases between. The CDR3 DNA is TGCGCCAGCAGCCAAGCGGCAGACAATGAGCAGTTCTTC. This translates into CASSQAADNEQFF.

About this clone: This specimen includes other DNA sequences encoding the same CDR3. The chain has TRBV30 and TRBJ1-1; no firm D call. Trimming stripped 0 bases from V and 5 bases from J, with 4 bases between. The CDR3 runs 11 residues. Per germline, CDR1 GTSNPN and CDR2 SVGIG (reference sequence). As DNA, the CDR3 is TGTGCCTGGAGTGTTGGGACTGAAGCTTTCTTT. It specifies CAWSVGTEAFF.

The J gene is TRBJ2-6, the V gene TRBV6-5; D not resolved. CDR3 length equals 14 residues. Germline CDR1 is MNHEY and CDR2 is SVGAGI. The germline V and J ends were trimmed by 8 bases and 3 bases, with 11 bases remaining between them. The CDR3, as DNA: TGTGCCAGCGCAGAAACCCTTGGGGCCAACGTCCTGACTTTC. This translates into CASAETLGANVLTF.

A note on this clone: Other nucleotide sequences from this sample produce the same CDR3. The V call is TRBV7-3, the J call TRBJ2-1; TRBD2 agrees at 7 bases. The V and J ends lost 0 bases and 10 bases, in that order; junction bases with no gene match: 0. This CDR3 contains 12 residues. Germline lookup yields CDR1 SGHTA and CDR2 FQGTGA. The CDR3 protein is CASSLTSGEQFF. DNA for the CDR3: TGTGCCAGCAGCTTAACTAGCGGGGAGCAGTTCTTC.

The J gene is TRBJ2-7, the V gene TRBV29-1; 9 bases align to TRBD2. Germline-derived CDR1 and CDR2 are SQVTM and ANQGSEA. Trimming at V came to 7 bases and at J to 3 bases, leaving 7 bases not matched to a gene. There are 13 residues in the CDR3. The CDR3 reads CSAASGDVYEQYF. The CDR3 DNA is TGCAGCGCCGCTAGCGGGGACGTCTACGAGCAGTACTTC.

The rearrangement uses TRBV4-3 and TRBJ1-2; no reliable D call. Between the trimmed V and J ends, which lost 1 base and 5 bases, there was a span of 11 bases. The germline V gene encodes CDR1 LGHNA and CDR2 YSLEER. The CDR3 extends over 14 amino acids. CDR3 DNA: TGCGCCAGCAGCCAAGGGTATCGAGATTATGGCTACACCTTC. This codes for CASSQGYRDYGYTF.

CDR3 sequence reads: CASRPTGNTEAFF. The CDR3 DNA follows: TGCGCCAGCAGACCGACTGGTAACACTGAAGCTTTCTTT. The genes are TRBV4-1 and TRBJ1-1, with unresolved D. CDR3 size: 13 residues. In germline, CDR1 is MGHRA, CDR2 YSYEKL. Trimming stripped 6 bases from V and 2 bases from J, with 10 bases between.

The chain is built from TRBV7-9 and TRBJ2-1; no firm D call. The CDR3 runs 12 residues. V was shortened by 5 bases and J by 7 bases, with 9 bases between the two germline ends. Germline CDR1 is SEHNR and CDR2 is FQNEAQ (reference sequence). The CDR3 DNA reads TGTGCCAGCAGCCGTGACAAAAATGAGCAGTTCTTC. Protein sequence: CASSRDKNEQFF.

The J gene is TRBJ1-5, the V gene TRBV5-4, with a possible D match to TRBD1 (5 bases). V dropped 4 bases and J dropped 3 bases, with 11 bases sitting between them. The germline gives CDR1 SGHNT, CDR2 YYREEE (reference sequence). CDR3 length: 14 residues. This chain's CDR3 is CASSDRGSNQPQHF. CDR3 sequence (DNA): TGTGCCAGCAGCGATAGGGGCTCCAATCAGCCCCAGCATTTT.

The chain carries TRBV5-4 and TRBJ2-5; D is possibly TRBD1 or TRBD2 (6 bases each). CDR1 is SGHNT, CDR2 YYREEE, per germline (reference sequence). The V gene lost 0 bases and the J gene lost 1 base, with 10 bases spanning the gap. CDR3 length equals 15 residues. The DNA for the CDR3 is TGTGCCAGCAGCTTGGATTCGGGGGCCCAAGAGACCCAGTACTTC. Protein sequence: CASSLDSGAQETQYF.

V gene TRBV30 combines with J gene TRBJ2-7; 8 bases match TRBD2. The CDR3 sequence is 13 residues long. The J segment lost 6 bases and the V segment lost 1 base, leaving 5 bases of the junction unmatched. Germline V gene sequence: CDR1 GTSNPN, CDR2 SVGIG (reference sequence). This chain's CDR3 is CAWSGSGGGEQYF. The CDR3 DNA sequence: TGTGCCTGGAGTGGGAGCGGGGGAGGCGAGCAGTACTTC.

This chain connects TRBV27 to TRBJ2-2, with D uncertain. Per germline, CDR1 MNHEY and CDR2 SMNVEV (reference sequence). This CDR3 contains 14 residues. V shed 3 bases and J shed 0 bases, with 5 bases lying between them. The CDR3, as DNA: TGTGCCAGCAGTTTCGGTTCGAACACCGGGGAGCTGTTTTTT. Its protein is CASSFGSNTGELFF.

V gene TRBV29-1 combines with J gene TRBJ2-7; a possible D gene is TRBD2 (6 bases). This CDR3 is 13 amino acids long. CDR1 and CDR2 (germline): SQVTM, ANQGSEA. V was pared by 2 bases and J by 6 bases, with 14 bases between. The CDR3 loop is CSVEYYGGGEQYF. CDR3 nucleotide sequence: TGCAGCGTTGAATACTACGGGGGTGGCGAGCAGTACTTC.

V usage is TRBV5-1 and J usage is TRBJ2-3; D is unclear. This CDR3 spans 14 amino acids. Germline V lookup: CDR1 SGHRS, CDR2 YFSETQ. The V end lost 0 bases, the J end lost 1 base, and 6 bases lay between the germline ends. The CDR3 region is CASSLAIGTDTQYF. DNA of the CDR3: TGCGCCAGCAGCTTGGCGATTGGCACAGATACGCAGTATTTT.

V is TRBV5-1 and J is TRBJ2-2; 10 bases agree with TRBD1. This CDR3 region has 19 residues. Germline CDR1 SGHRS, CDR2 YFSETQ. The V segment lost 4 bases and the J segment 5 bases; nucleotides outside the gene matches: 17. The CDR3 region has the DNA TGCGCCAGCAGCATGTTGGGGGCCGGGACAGGGGAAAAGACCGGGGAGCTGTTTTTT. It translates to CASSMLGAGTGEKTGELFF.

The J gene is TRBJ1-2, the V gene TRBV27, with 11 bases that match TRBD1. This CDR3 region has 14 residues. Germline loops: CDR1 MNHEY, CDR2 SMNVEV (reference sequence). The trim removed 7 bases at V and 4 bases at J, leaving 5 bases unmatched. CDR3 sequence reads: CASKGTGGTYGYTF. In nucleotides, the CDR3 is TGTGCCAGCAAAGGGACAGGGGGAACCTATGGCTACACCTTC.

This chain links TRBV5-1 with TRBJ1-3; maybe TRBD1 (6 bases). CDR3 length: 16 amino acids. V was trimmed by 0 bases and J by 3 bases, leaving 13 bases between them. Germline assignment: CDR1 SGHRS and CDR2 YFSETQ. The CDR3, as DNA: TGCGCCAGCAGCTTGGGACAGGCCGCCGGTGGAAACACCATATATTTT. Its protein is CASSLGQAAGGNTIYF.

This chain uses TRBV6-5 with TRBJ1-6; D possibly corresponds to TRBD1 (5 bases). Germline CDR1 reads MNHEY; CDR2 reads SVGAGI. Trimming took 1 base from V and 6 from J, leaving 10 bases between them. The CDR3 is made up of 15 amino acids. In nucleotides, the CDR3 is TGTGCCAGCAGTTACTTGACAGTCTCTAATTCACCCCTCCACTTT. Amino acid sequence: CASSYLTVSNSPLHF.

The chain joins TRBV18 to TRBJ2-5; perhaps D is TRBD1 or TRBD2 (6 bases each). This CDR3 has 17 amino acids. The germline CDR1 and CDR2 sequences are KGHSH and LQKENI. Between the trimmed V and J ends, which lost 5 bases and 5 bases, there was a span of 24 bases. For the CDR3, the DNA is TGTGCCAGCTCAGTCTTTCCGGGGGCCATCGCGGGGGAGACCCAGTACTTC. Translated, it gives CASSVFPGAIAGETQYF.

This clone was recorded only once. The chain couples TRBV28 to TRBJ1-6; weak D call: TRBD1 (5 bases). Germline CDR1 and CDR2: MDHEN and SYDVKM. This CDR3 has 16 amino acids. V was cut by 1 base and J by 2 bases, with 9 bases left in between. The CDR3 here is CASSLFRGPYNSPLHF. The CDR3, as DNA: TGTGCCAGCAGTTTATTTCGGGGCCCCTATAATTCACCCCTCCACTTT.

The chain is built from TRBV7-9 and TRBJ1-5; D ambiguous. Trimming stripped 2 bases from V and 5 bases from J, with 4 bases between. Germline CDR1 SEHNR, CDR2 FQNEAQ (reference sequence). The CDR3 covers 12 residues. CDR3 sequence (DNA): TGTGCCAGCAGCTTAATCGATCAGCCCCAGCATTTT. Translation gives CASSLIDQPQHF.

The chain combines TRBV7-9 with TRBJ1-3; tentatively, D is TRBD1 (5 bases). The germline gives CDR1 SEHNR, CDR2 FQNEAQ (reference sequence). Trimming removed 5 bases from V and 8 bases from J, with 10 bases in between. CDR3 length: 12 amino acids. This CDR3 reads CASSRQRDTIYF. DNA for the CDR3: TGTGCCAGCAGCCGACAGAGGGACACCATATATTTT.

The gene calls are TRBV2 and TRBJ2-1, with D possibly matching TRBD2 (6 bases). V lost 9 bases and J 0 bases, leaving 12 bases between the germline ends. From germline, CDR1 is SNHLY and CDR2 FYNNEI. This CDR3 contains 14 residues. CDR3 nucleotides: TGTGCCAGGAACGCGCGGGACTCCTACAATGAGCAGTTCTTC. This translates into CARNARDSYNEQFF.

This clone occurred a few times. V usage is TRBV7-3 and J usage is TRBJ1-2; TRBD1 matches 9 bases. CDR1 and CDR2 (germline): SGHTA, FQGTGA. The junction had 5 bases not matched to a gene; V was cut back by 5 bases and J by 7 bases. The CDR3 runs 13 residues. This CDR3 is CASSGTGKGGYTF. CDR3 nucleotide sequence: TGTGCCAGCAGCGGGACAGGGAAGGGTGGCTACACCTTC. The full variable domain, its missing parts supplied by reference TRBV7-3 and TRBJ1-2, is GAGVSQTPSNKVTEKGKYVELRCDPISGHTALYWYRQSLGQGPEFLIYFQGTGAADDSGLPNDRFFAVRPEGSVSTLKIQRTERGDSAVYLCASSGTGKGGYTFGSGTRLTVV.

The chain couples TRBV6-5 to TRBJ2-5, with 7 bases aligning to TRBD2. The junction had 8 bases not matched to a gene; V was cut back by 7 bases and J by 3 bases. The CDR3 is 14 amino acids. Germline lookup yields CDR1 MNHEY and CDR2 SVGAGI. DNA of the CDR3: TGTGCCAGCAACTACGGGACTAACGAAGAGACCCAGTACTTC. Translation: CASNYGTNEETQYF.

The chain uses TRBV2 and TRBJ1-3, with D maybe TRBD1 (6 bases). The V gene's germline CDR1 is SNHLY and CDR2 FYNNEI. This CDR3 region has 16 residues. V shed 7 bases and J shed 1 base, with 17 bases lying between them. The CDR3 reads CASKKQGLPSGNTIYF. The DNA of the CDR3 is TGTGCCAGCAAGAAACAGGGATTACCTTCTGGAAACACCATATATTTT. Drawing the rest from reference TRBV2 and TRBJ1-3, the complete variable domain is EPEVTQTPSHQVTQMGQEVILRCVPISNHLYFYWYRQILGQKVEFLVSFYNNEISEKSEIFDDQFSVERPDGSNFTLKIRSTKLEDSAMYFCASKKQGLPSGNTIYFGEGSWLTVV.

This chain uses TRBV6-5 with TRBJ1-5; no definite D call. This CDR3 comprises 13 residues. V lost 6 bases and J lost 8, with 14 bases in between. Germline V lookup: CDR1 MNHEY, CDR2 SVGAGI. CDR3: CASSRNPEKPQHF. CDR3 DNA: TGTGCCAGCAGCCGAAATCCCGAAAAGCCCCAGCATTTT.